The rows below give T cell receptor beta chains drawn from one sample of a study of CD8+ T cells in alopecia areata. Clones were read by immunoSEQ multiplex PCR, and TCRdb kept only the in-frame ones, dropping some. The repertoire has some 200,000 clones, roughly two fifths of them found once; the top ten carry around 2.5%. The sample here was CD4+ T cells sorted from blood, taken around week 37, from a patient treated with tofacitinib. These receptors were collected from a human donor with alopecia areata. The CDR3 runs from the conserved cysteine through the conserved F or W. A D gene is named only where the DNA matches it firmly. Expanded clones get a size class; other rows say once, few or many, or leave the size out.

J gene: TRBJ2-5
V gene: TRBV4-2
clone size: -
D gene: TRBD2
CDR3 protein: CASSHLGTSGGETQYF
CDR3 DNA: TGTGCCAGCAGCCACCTCGGGACTAGCGGGGGAGAGACCCAGTACTTC

J gene: TRBJ2-1
V gene: TRBV5-5
clone size: -
D gene: -
CDR3 protein: CASSLRAGSHNEQFF
CDR3 DNA: TGTGCCAGCAGCTTAAGGGCCGGGTCCCACAATGAGCAGTTCTTC

J gene: TRBJ2-5
V gene: TRBV2
clone size: -
D gene: TRBD2
CDR3 protein: CASTTGGGIEVGTQYF
CDR3 DNA: TGTGCCAGCACCACGGGAGGGGGGATAGAGGTCGGGACCCAGTACTTC

J gene: TRBJ2-7
V gene: TRBV9
clone size: few
D gene: -
CDR3 protein: CASSATQLSGYEQYF
CDR3 DNA: TGTGCCAGCAGCGCCACACAACTATCGGGCTACGAGCAGTACTTC

J gene: TRBJ2-7
V gene: TRBV7-2
clone size: -
D gene: -
CDR3 protein: CASSLDLMDSEQYF
CDR3 DNA: TGTGCCAGCAGCTTAGATTTGATGGATAGCGAGCAGTACTTC

J gene: TRBJ2-3
V gene: TRBV7-2
clone size: -
D gene: -
CDR3 protein: CASSPMFLATSDTQYF
CDR3 DNA: TGTGCCAGCAGCCCAATGTTTCTAGCTACTTCAGATACGCAGTATTTT

J gene: TRBJ2-3
V gene: TRBV13
clone size: -
D gene: TRBD2
CDR3 protein: CASRPRGSTDTQYF
CDR3 DNA: TGTGCCAGCAGGCCGCGGGGGAGCACAGATACGCAGTATTTT

J gene: TRBJ2-3
V gene: TRBV4-1
clone size: few
D gene: TRBD2
CDR3 protein: CASSQLLPASGRPSTDTQYF
CDR3 DNA: TGCGCCAGCAGCCAACTTCTCCCGGCTAGCGGGAGGCCAAGCACAGATACGCAGTATTTT

J gene: TRBJ2-4
V gene: TRBV27
clone size: -
D gene: TRBD2
CDR3 protein: CASSSLAGVAKNIQYF
CDR3 DNA: TGTGCCAGCAGTTCTTTAGCGGGAGTAGCCAAAAACATTCAGTACTTC

J gene: TRBJ1-2
V gene: TRBV19
clone size: few
D gene: TRBD1
CDR3 protein: CASIADRDPGYTF
CDR3 DNA: TGTGCCAGTATCGCGGACAGGGATCCGGGCTACACCTTC

J gene: TRBJ2-5
V gene: TRBV5-1
clone size: -
D gene: -
CDR3 protein: CASSFSHGETQYF
CDR3 DNA: TGCGCCAGCAGCTTTAGTCATGGAGAGACCCAGTACTTC

J gene: TRBJ1-2
V gene: TRBV15
clone size: few
D gene: -
CDR3 protein: CATSTRQGGYTF
CDR3 DNA: TGTGCCACCAGCACCAGGCAGGGCGGCTACACCTTC

J gene: TRBJ2-1
V gene: TRBV9
clone size: -
D gene: TRBD1
CDR3 protein: CASSATGTGGLWEQFF
CDR3 DNA: TGTGCCAGCAGCGCAACCGGGACAGGGGGACTATGGGAGCAGTTCTTC

J gene: TRBJ2-1
V gene: TRBV18
clone size: -
D gene: -
CDR3 protein: CASSPQGLGNEQFF
CDR3 DNA: TGTGCCAGCTCACCTCAAGGACTGGGAAATGAGCAGTTCTTC

J gene: TRBJ2-1
V gene: TRBV29-1
clone size: -
D gene: -
CDR3 protein: CSVDRELIPEQFF
CDR3 DNA: TGCAGCGTTGACCGGGAGCTAATTCCTGAGCAGTTCTTC

J gene: TRBJ2-5
V gene: TRBV5-1
clone size: few
D gene: TRBD2
CDR3 protein: CASSLVASGPQETQYF
CDR3 DNA: TGCGCCAGCAGCTTGGTTGCTAGCGGGCCCCAAGAGACCCAGTACTTC

J gene: TRBJ1-1
V gene: TRBV9
clone size: -
D gene: -
CDR3 protein: CASSVAPGNTEAFF
CDR3 DNA: TGTGCCAGCAGCGTAGCTCCGGGTAACACTGAAGCTTTCTTT

J gene: TRBJ1-2
V gene: TRBV28
clone size: -
D gene: -
CDR3 protein: CASSLEGGYGYTF
CDR3 DNA: TGTGCCAGCAGTTTAGAGGGCGGCTATGGCTACACCTTC

J gene: TRBJ1-2
V gene: TRBV7-2
clone size: few
D gene: TRBD1
CDR3 protein: CASSLQGGNYGYTF
CDR3 DNA: TGTGCCAGCAGCTTACAGGGGGGGAACTATGGCTACACCTTC

J gene: TRBJ1-5
V gene: TRBV28
clone size: once
D gene: -
CDR3 protein: CASSGVQSPGVSNQPQHF
CDR3 DNA: TGTGCCAGCAGTGGCGTTCAATCCCCGGGTGTTAGCAATCAGCCCCAGCATTTT

J gene: TRBJ2-3
V gene: TRBV5-1
clone size: -
D gene: -
CDR3 protein: CASSADGSVLYDTQYF
CDR3 DNA: TGCGCCAGCAGCGCCGACGGGAGTGTGTTGTACGATACGCAGTATTTT

J gene: TRBJ1-4
V gene: TRBV5-4
clone size: few
D gene: TRBD1
CDR3 protein: CASSLRQGANEKLFF
CDR3 DNA: TGTGCCAGCAGCTTGCGTCAGGGGGCTAATGAAAAACTGTTTTTT

J gene: TRBJ2-7
V gene: TRBV2
clone size: -
D gene: TRBD2
CDR3 protein: CASTLGLAGVYEQYF
CDR3 DNA: TGTGCCAGCACCCTGGGACTAGCGGGAGTCTACGAGCAGTACTTC

J gene: TRBJ2-6
V gene: TRBV19
clone size: -
D gene: -
CDR3 protein: CASGSGANVLTF
CDR3 DNA: TGTGCCAGCGGATCTGGGGCCAACGTCCTGACTTTC

J gene: TRBJ1-2
V gene: TRBV19
clone size: few
D gene: -
CDR3 protein: CASSSWMKGYTF
CDR3 DNA: TGTGCCAGTAGTAGTTGGATGAAAGGCTACACCTTC

J gene: TRBJ2-2
V gene: TRBV6-5
clone size: -
D gene: -
CDR3 protein: CASSYLRDTGELFF
CDR3 DNA: TGTGCCAGCAGTTACCTACGGGACACCGGGGAGCTGTTTTTT

J gene: TRBJ2-7
V gene: TRBV5-1
clone size: once
D gene: -
CDR3 protein: CASSLTPSSYEQYF
CDR3 DNA: TGCGCCAGCAGCTTGACACCGAGCTCCTACGAGCAGTACTTC

J gene: TRBJ2-1
V gene: TRBV7-2
clone size: -
D gene: TRBD2
CDR3 protein: CASSPPTSGRNYNEQFF
CDR3 DNA: TGTGCCAGCAGCCCGCCGACTAGCGGGAGGAATTACAATGAGCAGTTCTTC

J gene: TRBJ2-6
V gene: TRBV18
clone size: -
D gene: -
CDR3 protein: CASSPLRQASGANVLTF
CDR3 DNA: TGTGCCAGCTCACCCCTAAGACAGGCCTCTGGGGCCAACGTCCTGACTTTC

J gene: TRBJ2-7
V gene: TRBV25-1
clone size: -
D gene: TRBD2
CDR3 protein: CASRGTSSHEQYF
CDR3 DNA: TGTGCCAGCAGGGGGACTAGCTCCCACGAGCAGTACTTC

J gene: TRBJ1-5
V gene: TRBV27
clone size: few
D gene: -
CDR3 protein: CASSLEQGHQPQHF
CDR3 DNA: TGTGCCAGCAGTTTGGAACAGGGCCATCAGCCCCAGCATTTT

J gene: TRBJ1-1
V gene: TRBV30
clone size: -
D gene: -
CDR3 protein: CAWSEQAEAFF
CDR3 DNA: TGTGCCTGGAGTGAACAGGCAGAAGCTTTCTTT

J gene: TRBJ2-3
V gene: TRBV28
clone size: many
D gene: TRBD1
CDR3 protein: CAAGGQGPDTQYF
CDR3 DNA: TGTGCCGCAGGGGGACAGGGCCCAGATACGCAGTATTTT

J gene: TRBJ2-5
V gene: TRBV11-2
clone size: -
D gene: -
CDR3 protein: CASSSRGRTQYF
CDR3 DNA: TGTGCCAGCAGTAGTAGGGGAAGGACCCAGTACTTC

J gene: TRBJ1-2
V gene: TRBV28
clone size: -
D gene: -
CDR3 protein: CASSSATYGPLEGYTF
CDR3 DNA: TGTGCCAGCAGTTCCGCAACCTACGGGCCCCTAGAAGGCTACACCTTC

J gene: TRBJ2-1
V gene: TRBV5-1
clone size: few
D gene: TRBD2
CDR3 protein: CASSFKGLAGGASEQFF
CDR3 DNA: TGCGCCAGCAGCTTTAAGGGACTAGCGGGAGGGGCGAGTGAGCAGTTCTTC

J gene: TRBJ2-3
V gene: TRBV6-5
clone size: many
D gene: TRBD2
CDR3 protein: CASSSGLALDTQYF
CDR3 DNA: TGTGCCAGCAGTTCTGGACTAGCTCTAGATACGCAGTATTTT

J gene: TRBJ1-1
V gene: TRBV30
clone size: -
D gene: -
CDR3 protein: CAWIKRERTEASF
CDR3 DNA: TGTGCCTGGATTAAAAGGGAACGCACTGAAGCTTCCTTT

J gene: TRBJ1-2
V gene: TRBV4-2
clone size: -
D gene: -
CDR3 protein: CASSPQDQGPYGYTF
CDR3 DNA: TGTGCCAGCAGCCCCCAGGATCAGGGCCCCTATGGCTACACCTTC

J gene: TRBJ1-1
V gene: TRBV27
clone size: -
D gene: TRBD1
CDR3 protein: CAENLVGQGDTEAFF
CDR3 DNA: TGTGCCGAAAACCTCGTAGGGCAGGGGGATACTGAAGCTTTCTTT

J gene: TRBJ2-5
V gene: TRBV7-9
clone size: -
D gene: -
CDR3 protein: CASGLRDRETQYF
CDR3 DNA: TGTGCCAGCGGTCTCCGGGACCGCGAGACCCAGTACTTC

J gene: TRBJ2-7
V gene: TRBV19
clone size: -
D gene: -
CDR3 protein: CATRPTKATYEQYF
CDR3 DNA: TGTGCCACCCGACCGACGAAGGCTACCTACGAGCAGTACTTC

J gene: TRBJ2-5
V gene: TRBV27
clone size: -
D gene: TRBD1
CDR3 protein: CASSLGTEGQETQYF
CDR3 DNA: TGTGCCAGCAGTTTGGGGACAGAGGGACAAGAGACCCAGTACTTC

J gene: TRBJ2-7
V gene: TRBV2
clone size: once
D gene: TRBD2
CDR3 protein: CASIREGLAGEQYF
CDR3 DNA: TGTGCCAGCATCCGAGAGGGACTAGCGGGAGAGCAGTACTTC

J gene: TRBJ2-2
V gene: TRBV7-2
clone size: once
D gene: TRBD1
CDR3 protein: CASSLRQGSGELFF
CDR3 DNA: TGTGCCAGCAGCTTACGACAGGGCTCCGGGGAGCTGTTTTTT

J gene: TRBJ2-3
V gene: TRBV27
clone size: -
D gene: -
CDR3 protein: CASSPTRRQGDTQYF
CDR3 DNA: TGTGCCAGCAGCCCGACCAGGAGGCAAGGCGATACGCAGTATTTT

J gene: TRBJ2-1
V gene: TRBV29-1
clone size: -
D gene: TRBD1
CDR3 protein: CSVRTGGRDNEQFF
CDR3 DNA: TGCAGCGTCCGAACAGGGGGCAGGGACAATGAGCAGTTCTTC

J gene: TRBJ2-1
V gene: TRBV11-2
clone size: -
D gene: -
CDR3 protein: CASSLTRGAGQQFF
CDR3 DNA: TGTGCCAGCAGCTTAACCCGGGGGGCGGGACAGCAGTTCTTC